The 29 T cell receptor beta chains in this list originate from one sample, sequenced in a study of breast tumors, draining lymph nodes, adjacent tissues. The lymph nodes were axillary draining lymph nodes from breast cancer patients. MiXCR was run by TCRdb on the multiplex PCR reads, yielding one entry per CDR3 protein. The repertoire holds 130,000 or so distinct CDR3 sequences, with about 33% as singletons. Sequences were obtained from axillary lymph node tissue. These receptors all stem from a female donor with breast cancer. Some clones in this sample may be carry-over from other donors' samples.

This chain connects TRBV15 to TRBJ1-1; D call uncertain. The ends were cut back, 0 bases at V and 4 bases at J, with 9 bases in the middle. CDR3 length: 14 residues. Germline assignment: CDR1 LNHNV and CDR2 YYDKDF (reference sequence). CDR3 loop: CATSREGFLTEAFF. As DNA, the CDR3 is TGTGCCACCAGCAGAGAGGGTTTTCTCACTGAAGCTTTCTTT.

This clonotype was seen at least ten times. V and J are TRBV27 and TRBJ1-2; D call uncertain. Germline V CDR1 and CDR2: MNHEY, SMNVEV (reference sequence). The CDR3 extends over 14 amino acids. The V and J ends lost 4 bases and 8 bases respectively, with 17 bases between them. CDR3 in DNA: TGTGCCAGCAGTTCTCCGGGCCTAGGGCGGGGCTACACCTTC. Encoded protein: CASSSPGLGRGYTF.

This clonotype has at least ten counts. The junction differs from germline at one of its ends, possibly a read error. The gene calls are TRBV7-8 and TRBJ2-5, with 8 bases fitting TRBD1. CDR1 is SGHVS, CDR2 FQNEAQ, per germline. The CDR3 runs to 15 residues. DNA for the CDR3: TGTGCCAGCAGCTTTTATGGACAGGGTGGTGAGACCCAGCACTTC. Translation: CASSFYGQGGETQHF. Together with reference TRBV7-8 and TRBJ2-5, the CDR3 gives the full variable domain: GAGVSQSPRYKVAKRGQDVALRCDPISGHVSLFWYQQALGQGPEFLTYFQNEAQLDKSGLPSDRFFAERPEGSVSTLKIQRTQQEDSAVYLCASSFYGQGGETQHFGPGTRLLVL.

Ten or more counts support this clonotype. V is TRBV18 and J is TRBJ1-2; D uncertain. V was pared by 3 bases and J by 5 bases, with 13 bases between. This CDR3 has 14 amino acids. The V gene's germline CDR1 is KGHSH and CDR2 LQKENI. CDR3 protein: CASSPGQAIYGYTF. Here the CDR3 DNA reads TGTGCCAGCTCACCGGGCCAGGCGATATATGGCTACACCTTC.

This clonotype was observed many times. The V and J genes are TRBV20-1 and TRBJ2-3; a possible D gene is TRBD2 (6 bases). This CDR3 is 12 amino acids long. Trimming shortened V by 6 bases and J by 0 bases, and 7 bases separated the two germline ends. Per the germline V gene, CDR1 is DFQATT and CDR2 is SNEGSKA (reference sequence). In DNA, the CDR3 is TGCAGTGCCCGGGAGAGCACAGATACGCAGTATTTT. It specifies CSARESTDTQYF.

The sample holds one count of this clonotype. This may be a read error, as it is one base from a much larger clone. Likely a read error: the CDR3 ends without its conserved phenylalanine or tryptophan. It is unclear where the CDR3 begins or ends on the DNA, so no DNA is shown, and the CDR3 is as TCRdb lists it. The V gene is TRBV7-8, the J gene TRBJ2-5; TRBD2, the D gene given by the table, was not confirmed from the DNA. The germline V gene encodes CDR1 SGHVS and CDR2 FQNEAQ. The CDR3 is 15 amino acids long, termini counted. The CDR3 reads CASSLGAAEEETQHC.

The count of this clonotype is one. V is TRBV27 and J is TRBJ1-6; TRBD1 matches 9 bases. The germline CDR1 and CDR2 sequences are MNHEY and SMNVEV (reference sequence). The CDR3 length is 14 residues. V lost 7 bases, J lost 7 bases, and 5 bases stayed unmatched. The CDR3 sequence: CASNGTGLNSPLHF. The CDR3 coding sequence is TGTGCCAGCAACGGGACAGGGCTCAATTCACCCCTCCACTTT.

This clonotype has at least ten counts. The rearrangement joins TRBV28 to TRBJ2-7, with a weak D call TRBD2 (6 bases). This CDR3 comprises 14 residues. In germline, CDR1 is MDHEN, CDR2 SYDVKM. Trimming stripped 7 bases from V and 0 bases from J, with 13 bases between. CDR3 region: CASILGGNSYEQYF. The CDR3, as DNA: TGTGCCAGCATCCTCGGGGGTAACTCCTACGAGCAGTACTTC.

This clonotype was counted ten times or more. The genes are TRBV18 and TRBJ2-1, with 9 bases that match TRBD1. The CDR3 sequence is 15 residues long. Germline V gives CDR1 KGHSH, CDR2 LQKENI. The junction had 15 bases not matched to a gene; V was cut back by 4 bases and J by 14 bases. DNA of the CDR3: TGTGCCAGCTCACTCGGACAGGGGACCTCTGGAAGTGAGTTCTTC. Its protein product is CASSLGQGTSGSEFF.

The gene calls are TRBV7-9 and TRBJ2-3; D gene ambiguous. Trimming removed 10 bases at V and 1 base at J, with 15 bases between. Germline V gene data show CDR1 as SEHNR and CDR2 as FQNEAQ (reference sequence). CDR3 length: 14 residues. The CDR3 here is CAKSGSLGTDTQYF. CDR3 in DNA: TGTGCCAAAAGTGGTAGTCTGGGCACAGATACGCAGTATTTT.

This clonotype was counted many times. This chain links TRBV11-2 with TRBJ1-3, with TRBD1 as a possible D gene (5 bases). CDR3 length: 16 residues. Trimming took off 1 base at V and 2 bases at J, with 12 bases between the two ends. Germline-derived CDR1 and CDR2 are SGHAT and FQNNGV. This CDR3 reads CASSLGPPGAGNTIYF. As DNA, the CDR3 is TGTGCCAGCAGCTTAGGCCCCCCGGGGGCTGGAAACACCATATATTTT.

On this clonotype: A much larger clone lies a single base off, so this may be a read error. J is TRBJ1-5 and V is TRBV28; D call uncertain. The germline gives CDR1 MDHEN, CDR2 SYDVKM. The CDR3 runs 11 residues. V was shortened by 4 bases and J by 9 bases, with 7 bases between the two germline ends. The CDR3 region has the DNA TGTGCCAGCAGTTGGATTCGGCCCCAGCATTTT. This gives the protein CASSWIRPQHF.

There are many counts of this clonotype. V is TRBV7-2 and J is TRBJ2-5; TRBD2 aligns across 8 bases. V lost 4 bases and J lost 5; bases outside the gene matches: 6. The CDR3 loop spans 14 amino acids. Germline CDR1 is SGHTA and CDR2 is FQGNSA. The CDR3, as DNA: TGTGCCAGCAGCTCGGCGGGGGGTTGGGAGACCCAGTACTTC. This encodes CASSSAGGWETQYF.

This clonotype was detected many times. This may be a read error, as it is one base from a much larger clone. CDR3 protein: CSARPSKETPYF. In DNA, the CDR3 is TGCAGTGCTAGACCTAGTAAGGAGACCCCGTACTTC. The chain links TRBV20-1 to TRBJ2-5; no reliable D call. Germline CDR1 DFQATT, CDR2 SNEGSKA (reference sequence). The CDR3 runs 12 residues.

This clonotype was seen many times. The V call is TRBV4-2, the J call TRBJ1-5; 8 bases are shared with TRBD1. This CDR3 contains 15 residues. V was pared by 4 bases and J by 4 bases, with 6 bases of the junction left unmatched. Germline CDR1 reads LGHNA; CDR2 reads YNFKEQ. The DNA for the CDR3 is TGTGCCAGCAGCCGAAACAGGGGGGATAATCAGCCCCAGCATTTT. Translated: CASSRNRGDNQPQHF.

At least ten counts were recorded for this clonotype. This chain connects TRBV6-6 to TRBJ1-5; 9 bases map to TRBD1. Germline CDR1 and CDR2: MNHNY and SVGAGI (reference sequence). V dropped 9 bases and J dropped 5; count of bases not matched to a gene: 5. This CDR3 is 13 amino acids long. As DNA, the CDR3 is TGTGCCAGTAGTAGACAGGGGGATCAGCCCCAGCATTTT. Protein product: CASSRQGDQPQHF.

This clonotype has at least ten counts. The chain carries TRBV3-1 and TRBJ1-6; TRBD1 matches at 9 bases. V dropped 2 bases and J dropped 8; count of bases not matched to a gene: 4. The CDR3 is made up of 15 amino acids. Germline lookup yields CDR1 LGHDT and CDR2 YNNKEL (reference sequence). CDR3 DNA: TGTGCCAGCAGCCAAACCGACAGGGGGTATTCACCCCTCCACTTT. As protein: CASSQTDRGYSPLHF.

This clonotype was seen at least ten times. This rearrangement joins TRBV2 to TRBJ1-3, with 11 nucleotides matching TRBD1. The V segment lost 6 bases and the J segment 2 bases; nucleotides outside the gene matches: 6. The CDR3 loop spans 16 amino acids. CDR1 and CDR2 (germline): SNHLY, FYNNEI. The CDR3 region is CASRRGQGAPGNTIYF. The CDR3 DNA sequence: TGTGCCAGCAGAAGAGGACAGGGGGCGCCTGGAAACACCATATATTTT. Based on the CDR3 plus reference TRBV2 and TRBJ1-3, the full variable domain is EPEVTQTPSHQVTQMGQEVILRCVPISNHLYFYWYRQILGQKVEFLVSFYNNEISEKSEIFDDQFSVERPDGSNFTLKIRSTKLEDSAMYFCASRRGQGAPGNTIYFGEGSWLTVV.

This clonotype was seen at least ten times. CDR3 in amino acids: CASRPLAGGSYEQYF. Here the CDR3 DNA reads TGTGCCAGCAGACCACTAGCGGGGGGCTCCTACGAGCAGTACTTC. The J gene is TRBJ2-7, the V gene TRBV4-2; 12 positions match TRBD2. The CDR3 covers 15 residues. The junction had 3 bases not matched to a gene; V was cut back by 6 bases and J by 0 bases. Germline V lookup: CDR1 LGHNA, CDR2 YNFKEQ.

V is TRBV20-1 and J is TRBJ2-5; the match to TRBD2 covers 16 bases. Losses at the gene ends were 6 bases for V and 5 bases for J; bases not matched to a gene: 12. Germline CDR1 and CDR2: DFQATT and SNEGSKA (reference sequence). The CDR3 runs 17 residues. The CDR3 DNA is TGCAGTGCATATGCCGGGACTAGCGGGGGGGCCGGGGAGACCCAGTACTTC. It yields the protein CSAYAGTSGGAGETQYF.

In its sample, this clonotype was seen many times. The rearrangement links TRBV10-3 to TRBJ1-5; TRBD1 might be the D (6 bases). Germline lookup yields CDR1 ENHRY and CDR2 SYGVKD. The length of the CDR3 is 13 residues. Trimming took off 6 bases at V and 7 bases at J, with 13 bases between the two ends. The CDR3 DNA sequence: TGTGCCATCAGACCAGGGGCCGGACAGCCCCAGCATTTT. Protein: CAIRPGAGQPQHF.

This clonotype has at least ten counts. A clone one base away is much larger, so this may be a read error. The genes are TRBV7-2 and TRBJ2-5; 7 positions match TRBD1. CDR3 length: 15 residues. Looked up from germline, CDR1 is SGHTA and CDR2 is FQGNSA. Written as DNA, the CDR3 is TGTGCCAGCAGCTTTGTGGGACAGCCATCGGAGACCCAGCACTTC. Protein product: CASSFVGQPSETQHF.

This clonotype has ten or more counts. The chain is built from TRBV19 and TRBJ2-5; 7 positions match TRBD2. The junction had 5 bases not matched to a gene; V was cut back by 5 bases and J by 2 bases. Per the germline V gene, CDR1 is LNHDA and CDR2 is SQIVND (reference sequence). This CDR3 is 14 amino acids long. CDR3 sequence: CASSDGGLQETQYF. In nucleotides, the CDR3 is TGTGCCAGTAGTGACGGGGGACTACAAGAGACCCAGTACTTC.

V and J are TRBV10-3 and TRBJ2-7; 9 positions match TRBD1. Germline assignment: CDR1 ENHRY and CDR2 SYGVKD. CDR3 length equals 14 residues. V was clipped by 2 bases and J by 2 bases; unmatched bases: 1. CDR3 residues: CAISEGQGTYEQYV. The CDR3 bases are TGTGCCATCAGTGAGGGACAGGGGACCTACGAGCAGTACGTC.

This clonotype occurred many times. The chain combines TRBV6-2 or TRBV6-3 with TRBJ2-3, with D possibly being TRBD1 or TRBD2 (6 bases each). The CDR3 is 16 amino acids. Trimming stripped 6 bases from V and 4 bases from J, with 20 bases between. Germline V CDR1 and CDR2: MNHEY, SVGEGT. CDR3 DNA sequence: TGTGCCAGCAGCCCGAGAGGGACACGGGAGCCAGATACGCAGTATTTT. Translation: CASSPRGTREPDTQYF.

Worth noting for this clonotype: At one of its ends the junction is not consistent with the germline gene, which may arise from a read error. The chain carries TRBV20-1 and TRBJ1-1, with TRBD1 as a possible D gene (5 bases). The CDR3 has 11 amino acids. Looked up from germline, CDR1 is DFQATT and CDR2 is SNEGSKA (reference sequence). In DNA form, the CDR3 reads TGCAGTGCTAACAGGAACTCTGAAGCTTTCTTT. Amino acids: CSANRNSEAFF.

This clonotype came up many times. The chain combines TRBV5-6 with TRBJ2-3; possibly TRBD1 for D (5 bases). Per germline, CDR1 SGHDT and CDR2 YYEEEE. The CDR3 spans 16 residues. The germline V and J ends were trimmed by 4 bases and 0 bases, with 15 bases remaining between them. DNA of the CDR3: TGTGCCAGCAGCCGCGCTAGGCAGGGAAGCACAGATACGCAGTATTTT. This codes for CASSRARQGSTDTQYF. Together with reference TRBV5-6 and TRBJ2-3, the CDR3 gives the full variable domain: DAGVTQSPTHLIKTRGQQVTLRCSPKSGHDTVSWYQQALGQGPQFIFQYYEEEERQRGNFPDRFSGHQFPNYSSELNVNALLLGDSALYLCASSRARQGSTDTQYFGPGTRLTVL.

On this clonotype: No DNA is shown, since the ends of the CDR3 on it are uncertain; the CDR3 is the one TCRdb lists. V usage is TRBV10-3 and J usage is TRBJ1-2. Per the germline V gene, CDR1 is ENHRY and CDR2 is SYGVKD. The CDR3 adds up to 17 amino acids, both ends counted. CDR3 loop: CAISAGGEETQYFGYTF.

As to this clonotype: Given a much more abundant clone one base away, this may be a read error. The chain uses TRBV12-3 or TRBV12-4 and TRBJ2-2; D may correspond to TRBD1 or TRBD2 (5 bases each). CDR3 length equals 15 residues. Deletions cut 5 bases from V and 4 bases from J, with 14 bases between. The chain's CDR3 is CASSDQGPITGELFF. The DNA for the CDR3 is TGTGCCAGCAGTGACCAGGGACCTATCACCGGGGAGCTGTTTTTT.